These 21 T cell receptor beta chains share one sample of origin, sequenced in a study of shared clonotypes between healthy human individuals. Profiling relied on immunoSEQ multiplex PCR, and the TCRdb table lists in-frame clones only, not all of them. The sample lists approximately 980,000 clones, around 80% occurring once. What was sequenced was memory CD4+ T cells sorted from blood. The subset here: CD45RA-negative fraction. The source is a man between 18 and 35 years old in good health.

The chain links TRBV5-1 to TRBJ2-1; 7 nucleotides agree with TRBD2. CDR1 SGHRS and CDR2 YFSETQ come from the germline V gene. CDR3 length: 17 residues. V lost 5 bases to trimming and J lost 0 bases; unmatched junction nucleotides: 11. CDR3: CASRPRTSVSSYNEQFF. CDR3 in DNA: TGCGCCAGCAGACCACGCACTAGCGTGAGCTCCTACAATGAGCAGTTCTTC.

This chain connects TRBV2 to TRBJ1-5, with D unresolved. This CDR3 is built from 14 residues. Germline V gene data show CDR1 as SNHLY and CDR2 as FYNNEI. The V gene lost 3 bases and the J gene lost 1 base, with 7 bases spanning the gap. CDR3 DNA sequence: TGTGCCAGCAGTGAGAGTTTAAGCAATCAGCCCCAGCATTTT. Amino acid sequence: CASSESLSNQPQHF.

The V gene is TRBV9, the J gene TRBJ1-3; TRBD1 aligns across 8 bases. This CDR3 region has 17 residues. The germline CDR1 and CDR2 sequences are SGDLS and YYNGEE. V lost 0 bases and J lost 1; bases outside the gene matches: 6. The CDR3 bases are TGTGCCAGCAGCGTAGATCAGGGGGCGGTATCTGGAAACACCATATATTTT. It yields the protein CASSVDQGAVSGNTIYF.

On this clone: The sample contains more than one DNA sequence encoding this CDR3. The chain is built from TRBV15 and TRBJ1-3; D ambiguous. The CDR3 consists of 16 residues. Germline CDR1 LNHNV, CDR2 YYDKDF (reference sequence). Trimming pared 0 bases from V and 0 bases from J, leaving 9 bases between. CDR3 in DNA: TGTGCCACCAGCAGAGATGGCACGGTCTCTGGAAACACCATATATTTT. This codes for CATSRDGTVSGNTIYF.

The CDR3 sequence: CASSPGQGISYEQYF. The DNA for the CDR3 is TGCGCCAGCAGCCCAGGACAGGGAATCTCCTACGAGCAGTACTTC. The chain carries TRBV5-1 and TRBJ2-7, with 8 bases fitting TRBD1. Trimming cost V 4 bases and J 0 bases; bases outside gene matches: 6. Looked up from germline, CDR1 is SGHRS and CDR2 is YFSETQ. This CDR3 is 15 amino acids long.

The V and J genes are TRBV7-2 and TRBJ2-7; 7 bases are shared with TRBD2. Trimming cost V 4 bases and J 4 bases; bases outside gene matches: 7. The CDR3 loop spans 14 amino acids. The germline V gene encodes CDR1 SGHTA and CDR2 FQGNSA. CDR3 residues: CASSSGGRRYEQYF. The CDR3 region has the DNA TGTGCCAGCAGCTCGGGCGGGAGAAGGTACGAGCAGTACTTC.

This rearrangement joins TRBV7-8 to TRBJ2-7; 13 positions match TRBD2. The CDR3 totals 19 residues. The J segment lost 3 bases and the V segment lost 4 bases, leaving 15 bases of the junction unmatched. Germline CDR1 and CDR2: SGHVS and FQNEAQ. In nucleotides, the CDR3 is TGTGCCAGCAGCTACCAAACTAGCGGGAGGGCCGGAAGAAACTACGAGCAGTACTTC. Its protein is CASSYQTSGRAGRNYEQYF.

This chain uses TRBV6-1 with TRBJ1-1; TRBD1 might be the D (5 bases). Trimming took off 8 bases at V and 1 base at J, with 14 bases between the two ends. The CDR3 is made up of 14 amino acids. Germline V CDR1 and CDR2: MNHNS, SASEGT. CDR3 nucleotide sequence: TGTGCCAGCTCGTCCAGGGAGGCGAACACTGAAGCTTTCTTT. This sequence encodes CASSSREANTEAFF.

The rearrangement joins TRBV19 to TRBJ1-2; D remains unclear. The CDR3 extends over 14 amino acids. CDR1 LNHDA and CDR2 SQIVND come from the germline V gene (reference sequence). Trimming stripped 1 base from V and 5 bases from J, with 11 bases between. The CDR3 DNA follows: TGTGCCAGTAGTATAGCCGCCGGAGGGTATGGCTACACCTTC. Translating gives CASSIAAGGYGYTF.

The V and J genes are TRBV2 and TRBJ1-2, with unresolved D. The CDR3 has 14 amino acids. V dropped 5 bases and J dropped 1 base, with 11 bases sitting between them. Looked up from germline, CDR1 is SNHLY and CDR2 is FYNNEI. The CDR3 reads CASSNEGSNYGYTF. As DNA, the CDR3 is TGTGCCAGCAGTAACGAGGGCAGTAACTATGGCTACACCTTC.

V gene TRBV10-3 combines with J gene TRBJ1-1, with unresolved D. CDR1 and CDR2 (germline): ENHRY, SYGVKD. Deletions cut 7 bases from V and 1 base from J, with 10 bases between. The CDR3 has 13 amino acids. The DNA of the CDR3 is TGTGCCATCATGGAGACACGGAACACTGAAGCTTTCTTT. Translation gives CAIMETRNTEAFF.

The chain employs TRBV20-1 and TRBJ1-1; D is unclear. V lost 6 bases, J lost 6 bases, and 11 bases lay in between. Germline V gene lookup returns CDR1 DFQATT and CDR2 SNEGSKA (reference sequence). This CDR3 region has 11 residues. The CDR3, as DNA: TGCAGTGCACCAGACCACTCTGAAGCTTTCTTT. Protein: CSAPDHSEAFF.

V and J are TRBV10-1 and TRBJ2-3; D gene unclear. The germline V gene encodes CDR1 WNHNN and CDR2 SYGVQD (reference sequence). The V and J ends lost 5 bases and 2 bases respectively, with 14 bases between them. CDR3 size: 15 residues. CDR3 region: CASSFTGGITDTQYF. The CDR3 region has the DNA TGCGCCAGCAGTTTCACGGGCGGAATCACAGATACGCAGTATTTT.

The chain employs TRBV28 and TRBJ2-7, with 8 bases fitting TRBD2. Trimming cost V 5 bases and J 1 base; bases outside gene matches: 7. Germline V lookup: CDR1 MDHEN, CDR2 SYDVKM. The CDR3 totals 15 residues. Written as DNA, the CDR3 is TGTGCCAGCAGTAAAGCGGGAGTTGAATCCTACGAGCAGTACTTC. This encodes CASSKAGVESYEQYF. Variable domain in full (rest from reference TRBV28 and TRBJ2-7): DVKVTQSSRYLVKRTGEKVFLECVQDMDHENMFWYRQDPGLGLRLIYFSYDVKMKEKGDIPEGYSVSREKKERFSLILESASTNQTSMYLCASSKAGVESYEQYFGPGTRLTVT.

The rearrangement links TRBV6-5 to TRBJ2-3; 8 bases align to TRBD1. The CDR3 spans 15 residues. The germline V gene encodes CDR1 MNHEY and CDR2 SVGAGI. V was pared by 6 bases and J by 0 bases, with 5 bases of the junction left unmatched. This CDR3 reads CASRLWTGSTDTQYF. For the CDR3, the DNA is TGTGCCAGCAGACTCTGGACAGGGAGCACAGATACGCAGTATTTT.

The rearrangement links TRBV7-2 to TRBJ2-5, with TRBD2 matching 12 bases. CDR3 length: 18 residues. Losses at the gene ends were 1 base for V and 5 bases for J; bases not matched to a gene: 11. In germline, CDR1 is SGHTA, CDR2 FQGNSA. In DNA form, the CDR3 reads TGTGCCAGCAGCTTAGACCCCGGACTAGCGGGAATTCGGGAGACCCAGTACTTC. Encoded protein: CASSLDPGLAGIRETQYF. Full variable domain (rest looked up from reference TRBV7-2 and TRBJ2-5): GAGVSQSPSNKVTEKGKDVELRCDPISGHTALYWYRQSLGQGLEFLIYFQGNSAPDKSGLPSDRFSAERTGGSVSTLTIQRTQQEDSAVYLCASSLDPGLAGIRETQYFGPGTRLLVL.

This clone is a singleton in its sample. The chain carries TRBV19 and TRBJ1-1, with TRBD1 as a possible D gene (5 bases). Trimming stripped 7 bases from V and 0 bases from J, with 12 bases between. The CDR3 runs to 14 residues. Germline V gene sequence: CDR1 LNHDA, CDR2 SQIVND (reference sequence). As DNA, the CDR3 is TGTGCCAGTACAGTCGGGGCGGTGAACACTGAAGCTTTCTTT. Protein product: CASTVGAVNTEAFF.

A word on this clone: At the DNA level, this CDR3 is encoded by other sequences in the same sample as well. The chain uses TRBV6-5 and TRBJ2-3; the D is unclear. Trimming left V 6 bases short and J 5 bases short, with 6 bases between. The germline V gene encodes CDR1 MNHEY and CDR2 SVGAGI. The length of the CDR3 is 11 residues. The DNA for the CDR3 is TGTGCCAGCAGCCGAGGAGATACGCAGTATTTT. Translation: CASSRGDTQYF.

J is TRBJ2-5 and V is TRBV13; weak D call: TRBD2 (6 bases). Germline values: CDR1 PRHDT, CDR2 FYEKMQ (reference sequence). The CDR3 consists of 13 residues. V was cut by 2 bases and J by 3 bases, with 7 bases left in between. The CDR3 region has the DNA TGTGCCAGCAGCTTACGCGGGGAAGAGACCCAGTACTTC. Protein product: CASSLRGEETQYF.

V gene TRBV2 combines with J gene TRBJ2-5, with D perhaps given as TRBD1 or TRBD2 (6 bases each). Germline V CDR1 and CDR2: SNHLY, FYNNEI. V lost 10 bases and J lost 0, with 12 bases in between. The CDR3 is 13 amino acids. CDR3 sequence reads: CATGRDNQETQYF. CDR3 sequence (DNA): TGTGCCACTGGGCGGGACAACCAAGAGACCCAGTACTTC.

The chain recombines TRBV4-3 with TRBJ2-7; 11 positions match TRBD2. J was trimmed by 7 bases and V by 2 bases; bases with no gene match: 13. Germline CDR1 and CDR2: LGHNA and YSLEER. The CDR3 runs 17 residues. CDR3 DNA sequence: TGCGCCAGCAGCCAATCCGGGACTAGCGGCACCCTCGAGGAGCAGTACTTC. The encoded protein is CASSQSGTSGTLEEQYF.